A single sample is the source of the 9 T cell receptor beta chains below, sequenced in a study of tumor and adjacent non-tumor tissue in lung cancer. No cell sorting was done before RNA was extracted from the tissue. Distant lung tissue was collected more than 3 cm away from the tumor edge. A modified ARM-PCR protocol with three rounds of nested PCR amplified TCRbeta. TCRdb itself ran the multiplex PCR reads through MiXCR, one entry per CDR3 protein. This table holds fewer than 55,000 distinct CDR3 sequences, around 62% found once. The sequencing input was distant non-tumor lung tissue. All receptors come from a middle-aged woman with non-small cell lung cancer.

A few counts support this clonotype. J is TRBJ1-5 and V is TRBV7-8; D is unresolved. The CDR3 consists of 13 residues. V lost 1 base and J lost 5, with 6 bases in between. CDR1 and CDR2 from the germline V gene are SGHVS and FQNEAQ. As DNA, the CDR3 is TGTGCCAGCAGCTTAGGCCGTGATCAGCCCCAGCATTTT. It codes for CASSLGRDQPQHF.

The chain combines TRBV20-1 with TRBJ2-1; D is unresolved. Germline V gene lookup returns CDR1 DFQATT and CDR2 SNEGSKA (reference sequence). The V and J ends lost 4 bases and 6 bases respectively, with 19 bases between them. The CDR3 is made up of 15 amino acids. DNA of the CDR3: TGCAGTGCTACCCCCCCTCAGCCACACGGCAATGAGCAGTTCTTC. Translation gives CSATPPQPHGNEQFF.

On this clonotype itself: This may arise from a read error, as a much more abundant clone is one base away. The chain joins TRBV20-1 to TRBJ2-7; 8 bases are shared with TRBD2. Trimming removed 8 bases from V and 4 bases from J; junction bases left unmatched: 16. The CDR3 has 15 amino acids. Germline V gives CDR1 DFQATT, CDR2 SNEGSKA (reference sequence). CDR3 sequence (DNA): TGCAGTCTTTTTTTTCCCAGCGGGAGTAAGTACGAGCAGTACTTC. Translating gives CSLFFPSGSKYEQYF.

This chain uses TRBV11-2 with TRBJ1-5; D gene ambiguous. The V gene's germline CDR1 is SGHAT and CDR2 FQNNGV. This CDR3 comprises 12 residues. Trimming removed 2 bases from V and 5 bases from J, with 4 bases in between. CDR3 residues: CASSLLDQPQHF. The DNA for the CDR3 is TGTGCCAGCAGCTTACTGGATCAGCCCCAGCATTTT.

A note on this clonotype: The junction does not match germline at one end; this may be a read error. V and J are TRBV6-5 and TRBJ2-1, with TRBD2 matching over 9 bases. Germline V CDR1 and CDR2: MNHEY, SVGAGI. The CDR3 sequence is 17 residues long. The DNA of the CDR3 is TGTGCCAGCAATCCCCGACAAGTGACTAGCGGCCGCAATGAGCAGATCTTC. Translating gives CASNPRQVTSGRNEQIF.

This clonotype was observed once. The chain carries TRBV20-1 and TRBJ2-7; the match to TRBD2 covers 11 bases. Germline V gene lookup returns CDR1 DFQATT and CDR2 SNEGSKA (reference sequence). This CDR3 has 14 amino acids. V gave up 6 bases and J gave up 9 bases; unmatched junction bases: 13. This CDR3 is CSAKTGTSGHVQYF. The DNA for the CDR3 is TGCAGTGCCAAGACCGGGACTAGCGGCCACGTGCAGTACTTC.

Sample share makes this clonotype large. The V and J genes are TRBV11-3 and TRBJ2-1; D ambiguous. Between the trimmed V and J ends, which lost 2 bases and 13 bases, there was a span of 12 bases. The CDR3 extends over 12 amino acids. Germline V gene data show CDR1 as SGHNT and CDR2 as YENEEA. Here the CDR3 DNA reads TGTGCCAGCAGCTTATCTCTTACTATCCAGTTCTTC. Its translation: CASSLSLTIQFF.

This clonotype came up a few times. Just one base apart from a much larger clone, this may be a read error. The gene calls are TRBV6-5 and TRBJ2-7; a weak D match, TRBD2 (5 bases). The CDR3 has 14 residues. Looked up from germline, CDR1 is MNHEY and CDR2 is SVGAGI. The V and J ends lost 6 bases and 4 bases respectively, with 16 bases between them. Here the CDR3 reads CASRSGLGKYEQYF. Here the CDR3 DNA reads TGTGCCAGCAGAAGTGGACTGGGAAAGTACGAGCAGTACTTC.

V and J are TRBV5-1 and TRBJ1-6, with 7 nucleotides matching TRBD1. Unmatched junction bases numbered 9, after V lost 1 base and J lost 11 bases. CDR1 and CDR2 from the germline V gene are SGHRS and YFSETQ. This CDR3 has 15 amino acids. CDR3 sequence (DNA): TGCGCCAGCAGCTTGCGGGGGACAGATCAGCCACCCCTCCACTTT. Translation: CASSLRGTDQPPLHF.